This TCR beta chain was captured in a study of spatial heterogeneity in lung cancer. Whole-study context: The mean occurrence of each unique TCR and UMI combination in raw reads exceeded nine.

Each TCR cDNA molecule bore a unique molecular identifier. TCRdb re-analysed the 5' RACE reads in MiXCR, keeping a single row per CDR3 protein. The sample contains about 82,000 distinct CDR3 sequences, roughly 12% of which appear only once. V gave up 5 bases and J gave up 0 bases, with 16 bases separating them. CDR3 length: 15 residues. Germline V CDR1 and CDR2: SQVTM, ANQGSEA. Indicated time point: sample taken at primary tumor resection. The study sequenced unsorted whole RNA from tumor, nontumor lung or frozen PBMC. Overall study results and limits: Ubiquitous expanded tumor TCRs showed up in blood more at resection than follow-up.

This clonotype was counted only a few times. The antigen is undetermined. The sequence derives from a male donor with early-stage non-small cell lung cancer. V gene TRBV29-1 combines with J gene TRBJ1-1; the D is unclear. The sequencing here drew on PBMCs, taken at surgery. CDR3 sequence: CSVQGGRTMNTEAFF. CDR3 nucleotide sequence: TGCAGCGTTCAAGGAGGGCGGACCATGAACACTGAAGCTTTCTTT.